This T cell receptor beta chain was identified during a study of CD8+ T cells in alopecia areata. Notes on the study in general: Researchers report lesional scalp, most notably alopecia totalis/universalis, outstripped normal scalp in clonality. Sequencing of scalp samples also captures resident alphabeta T cells of normal skin.

Treatment indicated: oral pan-JAK inhibitor, 5-10 mg twice daily. From alopecia areata patients, lesional scalp punch biopsies and peripheral blood were collected. The V gene's germline CDR1 is SQVTM and CDR2 ANQGSEA. The CDR3 contains 13 residues. The ends were cut back, 5 bases at V and 1 base at J, with 8 bases in the middle. The authors extracted RNA and reverse transcribed it into cDNA as the sequencing template. The repertoire was sequenced with immunoSEQ multiplex PCR; TCRdb's copy has only in-frame clones and lacks some. The sample includes 70,000 or so clones, roughly 30% of them seen just once. The sample holds a few counts of this clone. Its antigen is still unknown.

The J gene is TRBJ2-2, the V gene TRBV29-1; maybe TRBD2 (5 bases). The material sequenced was CD8+ T cells sorted from blood, taken at week 4, from a patient treated with tofacitinib. This TCR was sampled from a human donor with alopecia areata. Written as DNA, the CDR3 is TGCAGCGTTCTTGGAGGGAACACCGGGGAGCTGTTTTTT. Amino acids: CSVLGGNTGELFF.